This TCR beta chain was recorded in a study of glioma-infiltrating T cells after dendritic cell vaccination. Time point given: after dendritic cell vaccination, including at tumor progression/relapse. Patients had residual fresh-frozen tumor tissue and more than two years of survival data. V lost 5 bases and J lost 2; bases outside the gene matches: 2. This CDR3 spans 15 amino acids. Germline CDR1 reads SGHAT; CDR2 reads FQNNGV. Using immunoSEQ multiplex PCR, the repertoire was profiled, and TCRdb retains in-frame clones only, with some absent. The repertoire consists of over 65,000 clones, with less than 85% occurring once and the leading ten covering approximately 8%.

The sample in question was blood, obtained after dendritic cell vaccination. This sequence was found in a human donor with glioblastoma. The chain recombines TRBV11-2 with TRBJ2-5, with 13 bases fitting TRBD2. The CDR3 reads CASSQGLAGQETQYF. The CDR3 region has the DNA TGTGCCAGCAGCCAGGGACTAGCGGGGCAAGAGACCCAGTACTTC.